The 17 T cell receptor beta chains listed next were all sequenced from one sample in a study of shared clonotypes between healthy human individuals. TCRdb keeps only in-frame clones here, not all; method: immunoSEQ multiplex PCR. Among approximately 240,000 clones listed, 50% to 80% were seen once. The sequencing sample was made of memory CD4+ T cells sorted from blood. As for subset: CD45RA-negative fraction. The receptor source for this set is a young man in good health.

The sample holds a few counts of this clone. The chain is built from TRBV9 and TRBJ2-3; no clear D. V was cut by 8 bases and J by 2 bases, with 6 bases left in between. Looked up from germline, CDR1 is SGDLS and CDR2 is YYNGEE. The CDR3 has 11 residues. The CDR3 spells CASGLTDTQYF. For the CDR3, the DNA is TGTGCCAGTGGGCTCACAGATACGCAGTATTTT.

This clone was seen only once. CDR3 DNA sequence: TGTGCCAGCAGCTTAGTTGGGGGGGGAAGAGACAATGAGCAGTTCTTC. Amino acid sequence: CASSLVGGGRDNEQFF. The V and J genes are TRBV11-2 and TRBJ2-1, with 7 bases matching TRBD2. The germline V gene has CDR1 SGHAT and CDR2 FQNNGV. V shed 1 base and J 5 bases; nucleotides not matched to a gene: 8. CDR3 length equals 16 residues.

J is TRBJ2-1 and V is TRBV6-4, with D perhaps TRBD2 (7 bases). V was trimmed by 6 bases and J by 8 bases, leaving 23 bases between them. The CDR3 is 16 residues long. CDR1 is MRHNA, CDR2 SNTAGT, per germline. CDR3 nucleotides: TGTGCCAGCAGCGATTCGGCGGGGGCGTTTTTGTATGAGCAGTTCTTC. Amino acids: CASSDSAGAFLYEQFF.

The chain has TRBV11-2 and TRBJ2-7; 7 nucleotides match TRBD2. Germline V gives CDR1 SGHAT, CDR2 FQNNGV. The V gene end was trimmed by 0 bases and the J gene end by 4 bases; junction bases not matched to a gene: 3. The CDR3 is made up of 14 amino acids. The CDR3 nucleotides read TGTGCCAGCAGCTTAGACGGGAGGAGATACGAGCAGTACTTC. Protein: CASSLDGRRYEQYF.

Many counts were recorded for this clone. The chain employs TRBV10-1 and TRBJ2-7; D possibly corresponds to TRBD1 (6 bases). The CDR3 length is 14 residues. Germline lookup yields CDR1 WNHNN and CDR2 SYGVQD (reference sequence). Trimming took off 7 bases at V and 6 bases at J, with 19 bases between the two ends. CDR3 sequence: CASNLQGVALEQYF. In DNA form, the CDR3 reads TGCGCCAGCAATTTACAGGGAGTCGCGCTCGAGCAGTACTTC.

The CDR3 coding sequence is TGTGCCAGCAGCTTGCCCGTAGTTGCTACGCAGTATTTT. It yields the protein CASSLPVVATQYF. The chain links TRBV7-2 to TRBJ2-3, with D unresolved. Germline V gene sequence: CDR1 SGHTA, CDR2 FQGNSA. Deletions cut 3 bases from V and 8 bases from J, with 12 bases between. This CDR3 has 13 residues.

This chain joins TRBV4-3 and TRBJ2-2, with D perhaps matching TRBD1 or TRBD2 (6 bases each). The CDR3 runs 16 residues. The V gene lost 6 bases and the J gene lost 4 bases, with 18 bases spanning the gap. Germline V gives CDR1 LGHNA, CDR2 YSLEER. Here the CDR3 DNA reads TGCGCCAGCAGTCGCCCGGCCGGGGGCGGCACCGGGGAGCTGTTTTTT. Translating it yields CASSRPAGGGTGELFF.

CDR3: CASSLDTGYSNQPQHF. In nucleotides, the CDR3 is TGTGCCAGCAGCCTTGATACAGGGTATAGCAATCAGCCCCAGCATTTT. The chain is built from TRBV7-9 and TRBJ1-5, with D maybe TRBD1 (6 bases). The CDR3 contains 16 residues. Trimming took off 5 bases at V and 0 bases at J, with 14 bases between the two ends. Germline V gene lookup returns CDR1 SEHNR and CDR2 FQNEAQ (reference sequence).

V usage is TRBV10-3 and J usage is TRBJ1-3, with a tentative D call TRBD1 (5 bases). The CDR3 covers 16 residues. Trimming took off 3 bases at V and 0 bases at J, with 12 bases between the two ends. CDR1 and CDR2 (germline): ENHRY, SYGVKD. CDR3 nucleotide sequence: TGTGCCATCAGTGACGCCAGGGAATACTCTGGAAACACCATATATTTT. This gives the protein CAISDAREYSGNTIYF.

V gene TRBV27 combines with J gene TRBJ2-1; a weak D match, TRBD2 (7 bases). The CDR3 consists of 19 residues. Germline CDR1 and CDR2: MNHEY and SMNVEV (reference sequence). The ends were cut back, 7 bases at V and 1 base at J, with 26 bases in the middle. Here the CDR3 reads CASNEGGVASGLSYNEQFF. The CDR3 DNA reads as TGTGCCAGCAACGAGGGGGGAGTGGCTAGCGGCTTGTCCTACAATGAGCAGTTCTTC.

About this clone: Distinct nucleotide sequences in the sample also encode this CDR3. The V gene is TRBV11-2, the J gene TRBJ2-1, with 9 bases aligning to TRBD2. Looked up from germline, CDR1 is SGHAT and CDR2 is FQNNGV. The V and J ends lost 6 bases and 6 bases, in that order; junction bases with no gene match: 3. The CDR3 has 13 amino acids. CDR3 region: CASSLAGLNEQFF. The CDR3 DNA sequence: TGTGCCAGCAGTCTAGCGGGACTCAATGAGCAGTTCTTC.

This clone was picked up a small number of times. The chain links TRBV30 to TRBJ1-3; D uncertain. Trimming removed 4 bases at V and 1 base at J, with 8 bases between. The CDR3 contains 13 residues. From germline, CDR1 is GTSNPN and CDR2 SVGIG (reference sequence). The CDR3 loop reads CAWNRGSGNTIYF. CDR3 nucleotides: TGTGCCTGGAATCGGGGATCTGGAAACACCATATATTTT. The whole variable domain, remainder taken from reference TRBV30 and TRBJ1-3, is SQTIHQWPATLVQPVGSPLSLECTVEGTSNPNLYWYRQAAGRGLQLLFYSVGIGQISSEVPQNLSASRPQDRQFILSSKKLLLSDSGFYLCAWNRGSGNTIYFGEGSWLTVV.

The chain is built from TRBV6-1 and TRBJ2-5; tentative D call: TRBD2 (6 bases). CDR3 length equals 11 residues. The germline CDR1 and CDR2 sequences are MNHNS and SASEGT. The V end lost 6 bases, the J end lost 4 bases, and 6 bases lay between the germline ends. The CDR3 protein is CASSGGETQYF. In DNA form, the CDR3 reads TGTGCCAGCAGCGGGGGAGAGACCCAGTACTTC.

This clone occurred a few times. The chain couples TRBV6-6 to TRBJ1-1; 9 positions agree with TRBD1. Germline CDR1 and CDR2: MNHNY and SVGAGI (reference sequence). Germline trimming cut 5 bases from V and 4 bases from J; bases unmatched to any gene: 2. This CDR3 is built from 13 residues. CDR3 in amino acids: CASSRTGVTEAFF. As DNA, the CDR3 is TGTGCCAGCAGTCGGACAGGGGTCACTGAAGCTTTCTTT.

The CDR3, as DNA: TGCGCCAGCAGCCAAGACGGGCACGCGGGGGTCGAGCAGTACTTC. Its translation: CASSQDGHAGVEQYF. The V and J genes are TRBV4-3 and TRBJ2-7; 7 bases align to TRBD2. Germline V CDR1 and CDR2: LGHNA, YSLEER. This CDR3 is built from 15 residues. J gave up 6 bases and V 0 bases, and 8 bases lay outside the gene matches.

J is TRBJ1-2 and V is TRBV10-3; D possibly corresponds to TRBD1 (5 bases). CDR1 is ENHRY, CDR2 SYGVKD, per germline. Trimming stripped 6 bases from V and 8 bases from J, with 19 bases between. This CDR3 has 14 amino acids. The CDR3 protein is CAIRAQGSLKGYTF. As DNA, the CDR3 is TGTGCCATCAGAGCCCAGGGATCTCTAAAAGGCTACACCTTC.

CDR3 in DNA: TGTGCCAGCAGTACACTCGGCCAGGGGCAGGGCGAGCAGTACTTC. This encodes CASSTLGQGQGEQYF. V usage is TRBV6-6 and J usage is TRBJ2-7; a weak D match, TRBD1 (6 bases). CDR3 length: 15 amino acids. Germline assignment: CDR1 MNHNY and CDR2 SVGAGI (reference sequence). V was shortened by 5 bases and J by 6 bases, with 20 bases between the two germline ends.